The 27 T cell receptor beta chains below come from one sample, sequenced in a study of CD8 T cells in Susac syndrome. The authors reverse transcribed roughly 0.5 to 1 ug RNA with random hexamers. TCRdb reanalysed the immunoSEQ multiplex PCR reads using MiXCR and keeps one entry per CDR3 protein. Here the sample spans over 130,000 distinct CDR3 sequences, around 95% being singletons. The sequencing sample was made of CD4+ T cells from PBMCs. The receptors were gathered from a human donor with Susac syndrome.

V is TRBV12-3 or TRBV12-4 and J is TRBJ1-1, with D perhaps TRBD1 (6 bases). This CDR3 spans 14 amino acids. Trimming took 6 bases from V and 1 from J, leaving 12 bases between them. CDR3 protein: CASRPSQGNTEAFF. Written as DNA, the CDR3 is TGTGCCAGCAGACCATCACAGGGGAACACTGAAGCTTTCTTT.

The chain recombines TRBV11-2 with TRBJ2-1; D ambiguous. V dropped 7 bases and J dropped 5 bases, with 15 bases sitting between them. Germline V lookup: CDR1 SGHAT, CDR2 FQNNGV. This CDR3 has 14 amino acids. The CDR3 coding sequence is TGTGCCAGCACCCCGAGAGTCCGAGACAATGAGCAGTTCTTC. Its translation is CASTPRVRDNEQFF.

The CDR3 bases are TGCAGTGCTAGACCCGGGACCCTCCCGTTCTTC. Translation: CSARPGTLPFF. V gene TRBV20-1 combines with J gene TRBJ2-1, with D possibly being TRBD1 or TRBD2 (5 bases each). Trimming removed 2 bases from V and 15 bases from J, with 14 bases in between. The germline CDR1 and CDR2 sequences are DFQATT and SNEGSKA (reference sequence). This CDR3 contains 11 residues.

This sequence joins TRBV30 and TRBJ2-2; D is uncertain. The CDR3 contains 15 residues. V was clipped by 0 bases and J by 0 bases, with 8 bases between them. Germline lookup yields CDR1 GTSNPN and CDR2 SVGIG (reference sequence). DNA for the CDR3: TGTGCCTGGAGTGTAGGCAGAACGAACACCGGGGAGCTGTTTTTT. This codes for CAWSVGRTNTGELFF.

The rearrangement uses TRBV30 and TRBJ1-4; 8 bases fit TRBD1. Trimming at V came to 3 bases and at J to 7 bases, leaving 4 bases not matched to a gene. In germline, CDR1 is GTSNPN, CDR2 SVGIG (reference sequence). This CDR3 is 13 amino acids long. As DNA, the CDR3 is TGTGCCTGGAGAGGACAGGGCCGTGAAAAACTGTTTTTT. This gives the protein CAWRGQGREKLFF.

The chain couples TRBV5-1 to TRBJ2-7; 9 nucleotides line up with TRBD2. V shed 4 bases, J shed 0 bases, and the junction held 8 bases outside the gene matches. The CDR3 is 16 amino acids. The germline V gene encodes CDR1 SGHRS and CDR2 YFSETQ. In nucleotides, the CDR3 is TGCGCCAGCAGCCCACCCCCTAGCGGGGTCTCCTACGAGCAGTACTTC. This codes for CASSPPPSGVSYEQYF.

The rearrangement uses TRBV4-1 and TRBJ2-1, with a weak D call TRBD1 (5 bases). This CDR3 spans 16 amino acids. Trimming stripped 0 bases from V and 6 bases from J, with 15 bases between. Germline assignment: CDR1 MGHRA and CDR2 YSYEKL. CDR3: CASSQDSQGRRNEQFF. CDR3 nucleotides: TGCGCCAGCAGCCAAGATTCGCAGGGAAGGCGCAATGAGCAGTTCTTC.

The chain links TRBV27 to TRBJ1-2; D call uncertain. CDR3 size: 13 residues. Trimming removed 4 bases at V and 6 bases at J, with 12 bases between. CDR1 and CDR2 (germline): MNHEY, SMNVEV (reference sequence). In DNA, the CDR3 is TGTGCCAGCAGTTCAACAAAAGGCAATGGCTACACCTTC. Protein sequence: CASSSTKGNGYTF.

The V and J genes are TRBV29-1 and TRBJ2-1, with a tentative D call TRBD2 (6 bases). Trimming left V 7 bases short and J 4 bases short, with 11 bases between. Germline V gene sequence: CDR1 SQVTM, CDR2 ANQGSEA. The CDR3 is 12 amino acids. DNA for the CDR3: TGCAGCGGCAGGGACTCATACAATGAGCAGTTCTTC. This codes for CSGRDSYNEQFF.

A single count supports this clonotype. CDR3 residues: CSARPDLEVEKLFF. DNA for the CDR3: TGCAGTGCTAGGCCGGACTTGGAGGTTGAAAAACTGTTTTTT. This chain connects TRBV20-1 to TRBJ1-4, with D hard to call. The CDR3 length is 14 residues. Germline V lookup: CDR1 DFQATT, CDR2 SNEGSKA (reference sequence). V was pared by 3 bases and J by 7 bases, with 15 bases between.

The V call is TRBV5-1, the J call TRBJ2-2; D remains ambiguous. CDR3 length: 13 amino acids. CDR1 SGHRS and CDR2 YFSETQ come from the germline V gene. V was shortened by 3 bases and J by 6 bases, with 9 bases between the two germline ends. The CDR3 coding sequence is TGCGCCAGCAGCTCGAACCCTTCCGGGGAGCTGTTTTTT. As protein: CASSSNPSGELFF.

The gene calls are TRBV27 and TRBJ1-5; 7 bases agree with TRBD1. The CDR3 is made up of 16 amino acids. The germline gives CDR1 MNHEY, CDR2 SMNVEV (reference sequence). V gave up 6 bases and J gave up 3 bases; unmatched junction bases: 11. The CDR3 DNA is TGTGCCAGCAGGCCCAGGTCCAGGGGGAACAATCAGCCCCAGCATTTT. This sequence encodes CASRPRSRGNNQPQHF.

This chain links TRBV19 with TRBJ1-1; the match to TRBD1 covers 7 bases. Trimming removed 6 bases from V and 0 bases from J; junction bases left unmatched: 10. This CDR3 is built from 16 residues. CDR1 and CDR2 (germline): LNHDA, SQIVND (reference sequence). CDR3 loop: CASRDGTAFMNTEAFF. The DNA for the CDR3 is TGTGCCAGTAGGGACGGGACAGCCTTCATGAACACTGAAGCTTTCTTT.

The chain joins TRBV10-3 to TRBJ1-5; D not resolved. Germline CDR1 and CDR2: ENHRY and SYGVKD. Trimming pared 4 bases from V and 4 bases from J, leaving 8 bases between. The CDR3 totals 13 residues. The CDR3 loop reads CAISGTENQPQHF. CDR3 DNA sequence: TGTGCCATCAGTGGGACGGAAAATCAGCCCCAGCATTTT.

The chain is built from TRBV18 and TRBJ2-3; a weak D match, TRBD2 (6 bases). The CDR3 consists of 13 residues. Germline CDR1 KGHSH, CDR2 LQKENI. Trimming took 1 base from V and 5 from J, leaving 7 bases between them. The CDR3 region has the DNA TGTGCCAGCTCACCACTCGGGGGAGATACGCAGTATTTT. Residues: CASSPLGGDTQYF. Drawing the rest from reference TRBV18 and TRBJ2-3, the complete variable domain is NAGVMQNPRHLVRRRGQEARLRCSPMKGHSHVYWYRQLPEEGLKFMVYLQKENIIDESGMPKERFSAEFPKEGPSILRIQQVVRGDSAAYFCASSPLGGDTQYFGPGTRLTVL.

The rearrangement joins TRBV13 to TRBJ1-2; D may be TRBD1 (6 bases). The CDR3 loop spans 13 amino acids. CDR1 and CDR2 from the germline V gene are PRHDT and FYEKMQ (reference sequence). V was clipped by 5 bases and J by 4 bases, with 11 bases between them. The CDR3 spells CASSIDRSYGYTF. The CDR3, as DNA: TGTGCCAGCAGCATAGACAGGAGCTATGGCTACACCTTC.

V and J are TRBV2 and TRBJ1-1; D is unresolved. CDR1 is SNHLY and CDR2 is FYNNEI in the germline V gene. CDR3 size: 14 residues. Trimming took off 5 bases at V and 0 bases at J, with 10 bases between the two ends. The CDR3 nucleotides are TGTGCCAGCAGTCGGCAGGCCGTGAACACTGAAGCTTTCTTT. Translating it yields CASSRQAVNTEAFF.

This clonotype was picked up one time. V is TRBV5-1 and J is TRBJ2-3, with 7 bases aligning to TRBD2. The length of the CDR3 is 14 residues. CDR1 is SGHRS, CDR2 YFSETQ, per germline. J lost 2 bases, V lost 10 bases, and 10 bases had no gene match. The CDR3 DNA is TGCGCCTCTCAGCGGGGTACCTACACAGATACGCAGTATTTT. Amino acid sequence: CASQRGTYTDTQYF.

The genes are TRBV3-1 and TRBJ2-4; D unclear. The CDR3 loop spans 11 amino acids. Germline V gene lookup returns CDR1 LGHDT and CDR2 YNNKEL (reference sequence). The V gene lost 2 bases and the J gene lost 4 bases, with 0 bases spanning the gap. This chain's CDR3 is CASSQKNIQYF. CDR3 nucleotide sequence: TGTGCCAGCAGCCAAAAAAACATTCAGTACTTC.

The genes are TRBV30 and TRBJ1-5, with unresolved D. The V end lost 3 bases, the J end lost 1 base, and 7 bases lay between the germline ends. The CDR3 extends over 13 amino acids. Germline V lookup: CDR1 GTSNPN, CDR2 SVGIG (reference sequence). CDR3: CAWRPGSNQPQHF. CDR3 nucleotide sequence: TGTGCCTGGAGGCCTGGCAGCAATCAGCCCCAGCATTTT.

This sequence joins TRBV7-9 and TRBJ1-3, with a possible D match to TRBD1 (6 bases). CDR3 length equals 15 residues. CDR1 is SEHNR and CDR2 is FQNEAQ in the germline V gene (reference sequence). Trimming left V 5 bases short and J 4 bases short, with 15 bases between. The CDR3 spells CASSPSTGRGNTIYF. In nucleotides, the CDR3 is TGTGCCAGCAGCCCCAGCACAGGGCGCGGAAACACCATATATTTT. The full variable domain, in which reference TRBV7-9 and TRBJ1-3 provide the parts outside the CDR3, is DTGVSQNPRHKITKRGQNVTFRCDPISEHNRLYWYRQTLGQGPEFLTYFQNEAQLEKSRLLSDRFSAERPKGSFSTLEIQRTEQGDSAMYLCASSPSTGRGNTIYFGEGSWLTVV.

The chain links TRBV9 to TRBJ2-5; 9 nucleotides align to TRBD2. Trimming cost V 3 bases and J 5 bases; bases outside gene matches: 8. Looked up from germline, CDR1 is SGDLS and CDR2 is YYNGEE. CDR3 length equals 15 residues. CDR3 DNA sequence: TGTGCCAGCAGCGGGGGGGGGACTAGCTTGGAGACCCAGTACTTC. This codes for CASSGGGTSLETQYF.

The rearrangement joins TRBV20-1 to TRBJ1-5; D is perhaps TRBD1 (5 bases). Trimming pared 6 bases from V and 3 bases from J, leaving 9 bases between. Germline CDR1 reads DFQATT; CDR2 reads SNEGSKA (reference sequence). The CDR3 is 12 residues long. CDR3: CSARQNNQPQHF. In nucleotides, the CDR3 is TGCAGTGCCCGACAGAACAATCAGCCCCAGCATTTT.

V usage is TRBV20-1 and J usage is TRBJ2-5; weak D call: TRBD2 (6 bases). The V and J ends lost 6 bases and 0 bases respectively, with 11 bases between them. This CDR3 comprises 13 residues. CDR1 is DFQATT, CDR2 SNEGSKA, per germline (reference sequence). Written as DNA, the CDR3 is TGCAGTGCCCCCCGGGACTACCAAGAGACCCAGTACTTC. Its translation: CSAPRDYQETQYF.

V usage is TRBV28 and J usage is TRBJ2-3, with a weak D call TRBD2 (5 bases). CDR1 and CDR2 from the germline V gene are MDHEN and SYDVKM. V was shortened by 2 bases and J by 4 bases, with 13 bases between the two germline ends. This CDR3 is built from 15 residues. The CDR3 loop reads CASSLGVKEADTQYF. In DNA, the CDR3 is TGTGCCAGCAGTTTAGGTGTCAAGGAGGCAGATACGCAGTATTTT.

This clonotype appeared a single time. This chain joins TRBV9 and TRBJ2-2; D is perhaps TRBD1 (5 bases). From germline, CDR1 is SGDLS and CDR2 YYNGEE. The CDR3 consists of 15 residues. V lost 0 bases and J lost 2, with 8 bases in between. DNA for the CDR3: TGTGCCAGCAGCGTAGTAGACAGTAACACCGGGGAGCTGTTTTTT. As protein: CASSVVDSNTGELFF.

This chain joins TRBV24-1 and TRBJ1-2; D unclear. Germline assignment: CDR1 KGHDR and CDR2 SFDVKD. The CDR3 runs 14 residues. V lost 4 bases, J lost 0 bases, and 8 bases lay in between. The CDR3 here is CATSEAPANYGYTF. The CDR3 bases are TGTGCCACCAGTGAGGCCCCCGCTAACTATGGCTACACCTTC.